A selection of T cell receptor beta chains follows, all from one sample in a study of blood T cells in healthy people across ages. TCRdb passed the 5' RACE reads through MiXCR, listing each CDR3 protein once. Among roughly 1,300,000 distinct CDR3 sequences listed, almost 60% were seen once. The source material was blood. The receptors derive from a man between 18 and 29 years old in good health. Each CDR3 is given with its conserved first and last residue. D genes are given only for firm matches. Expanded clones are given a class, and other clones once, few, many or no size at all.

size	V	J	D	CDR3	DNA
few	TRBV7-2	TRBJ2-7	-	CASSLTVGEQYF	TGTGCCAGCAGCTTGACAGTTGGCGAGCAGTACTTC
few	TRBV12-3/TRBV12-4	TRBJ2-7	-	CASSLGPITTYEQYF	TGTGCCAGCAGTTTGGGACCGATAACTACCTACGAGCAGTACTTC
-	TRBV20-1	TRBJ2-7	-	CSARGQPHYEQYF	TGCAGTGCTAGAGGCCAGCCCCACTACGAGCAGTACTTC
-	TRBV20-1	TRBJ2-7	-	CSARDRMSWGHPSYEQYF	TGCAGTGCTAGAGATCGGATGAGTTGGGGACATCCATCCTACGAGCAGTACTTC
-	TRBV13	TRBJ2-3	-	CASSARKEPTDTQYF	TGTGCCAGCAGCGCGCGGAAGGAACCCACAGATACGCAGTATTTT
-	TRBV11-2	TRBJ2-5	-	CASSAPAPQETQYF	TGTGCCAGCAGCGCGCCGGCTCCCCAAGAGACCCAGTACTTC
-	TRBV5-6	TRBJ2-4	TRBD2	CASSLGLSGRASIQYF	TGTGCCAGCAGCTTGGGCCTAAGCGGGAGGGCGAGCATTCAGTACTTC
-	TRBV29-1	TRBJ1-4	-	CSVEDVGNEKLFF	TGCAGCGTTGAAGACGTCGGGAATGAAAAACTGTTTTTT
many	TRBV20-1	TRBJ2-1	-	CSARQGSYNEQFF	TGCAGTGCTAGACAGGGCTCCTACAATGAGCAGTTCTTC
-	TRBV5-1	TRBJ2-4	TRBD2	CASSSPGGLAIDHIQYF	TGCGCCAGCAGCTCCCCAGGGGGACTAGCGATTGATCATATTCAGTACTTC
-	TRBV29-1	TRBJ2-1	-	CSVEFPRGANNEQFF	TGCAGCGTTGAATTTCCCCGGGGGGCGAACAATGAGCAGTTCTTC
few	TRBV10-3	TRBJ2-7	-	CAISGDSVNEQYF	TGTGCCATCAGTGGGGATAGCGTAAACGAGCAGTACTTC